The TCR beta chain described here comes from a study of T cell responses to AZD1222 COVID-19 vaccine. General study results and limits: Regions left unmutated in variants are reportedly the target of nearly half of spike-specific TCRs.

The assay was immunoSEQ multiplex PCR, and TCRdb's table has in-frame clones only and misses some. Of around 150,000 clones in the sample, 94% were seen once. Concerning this clone itself: Its target is unknown.

The origin of this receptor is an adult in good health. Specimen: peripheral blood, collected on day 0 of AZD1222 vaccination.

CDR3 DNA sequence: TGTGCCAGCAGTCCCTGGACAGACCCTAGCACAGATACGCAGTATTTT. It specifies CASSPWTDPSTDTQYF. The chain carries TRBV27 and TRBJ2-3; possibly TRBD1 for D (6 bases). V lost 5 bases, J lost 0 bases, and 15 bases lay in between. The CDR3 totals 16 residues. Looked up from germline, CDR1 is MNHEY and CDR2 is SMNVEV (reference sequence).